What follows are 19 T cell receptor beta chains derived from one specimen sequenced in a study of blood T cell repertoires in COVID-19. Using immunoSEQ multiplex PCR, the repertoire was profiled, and TCRdb retains in-frame clones only, with some absent. The data hold nearly 350,000 clones, with 65% to 85% observed a single time. The source material was peripheral blood. These receptors were taken from a man in his thirties or forties with active or convalescent COVID-19.

The chain carries TRBV7-5 and TRBJ2-7; the table names TRBD2, a call not compared with the DNA. TRBV7-5 is a recognized pseudogene. The length of the CDR3 is 15 residues. CDR3 sequence reads: CARSHGLAVAYEQYF. The CDR3 coding sequence is TGTGCCAGAAGCCACGGACTAGCGGTAGCCTACGAGCAGTACTTC.

The rearrangement uses TRBV7-2 and TRBJ2-4; 8 positions match TRBD2. Per the germline V gene, CDR1 is SGHTA and CDR2 is FQGNSA. V trimming: 5 bases; J trimming: 8 bases; junction bases outside the gene matches: 5. CDR3 length: 13 amino acids. CDR3 in amino acids: CASSPPGGDIQYF. As DNA, the CDR3 is TGTGCCAGCAGCCCACCGGGGGGGGACATTCAGTACTTC.

This clone has more than one count but fewer than ten. This CDR3 is also generated by other DNA sequences in the sample. The chain links TRBV30 to TRBJ2-7; 10 bases agree with TRBD2. The V and J ends lost 2 bases and 2 bases, in that order; junction bases with no gene match: 3. Germline-derived CDR1 and CDR2 are GTSNPN and SVGIG (reference sequence). The CDR3 totals 14 residues. The CDR3 region is CAWSKLAGAYEQYF. Written as DNA, the CDR3 is TGTGCCTGGAGTAAGCTAGCGGGGGCCTACGAGCAGTACTTC.

The genes are TRBV21-1 and TRBJ1-6. TRBV21-1 is classified as a pseudogene. The CDR3 is 13 residues long. This chain's CDR3 is CAKEGSYNSPLHF. In DNA form, the CDR3 reads TGTGCCAAGGAGGGCTCCTATAATTCACCCCTCCACTTT.

The CDR3 loop reads CASSAGQQETQYF. The CDR3 nucleotides read TGCGCCAGCAGCGCAGGACAGCAAGAGACCCAGTACTTC. This chain uses TRBV5-1 with TRBJ2-5, with TRBD1 as a possible D gene (6 bases). Germline V gene sequence: CDR1 SGHRS, CDR2 YFSETQ. With 4 bases removed from V and 2 bases from J, the gap between germline ends came to 9 bases. The CDR3 has 13 amino acids.

The chain uses TRBV24-1 and TRBJ2-2, with a possible D match to TRBD1 (6 bases). The CDR3 is 14 residues long. Germline lookup yields CDR1 KGHDR and CDR2 SFDVKD. With 5 bases removed from V and 6 bases from J, the gap between germline ends came to 12 bases. DNA of the CDR3: TGTGCCACCAGTGCCTCCAGGGGTCCCGGGGAGCTGTTTTTT. This translates into CATSASRGPGELFF.

V gene TRBV6-5 combines with J gene TRBJ2-7, with 10 positions matching TRBD1. Germline trimming cut 6 bases from V and 7 bases from J; bases unmatched to any gene: 9. From germline, CDR1 is MNHEY and CDR2 SVGAGI. The CDR3 length is 14 residues. CDR3: CASRSGTGDWEQYF. CDR3 nucleotide sequence: TGTGCCAGCAGGTCCGGGACAGGGGATTGGGAGCAGTACTTC.

This clone was picked up a small number of times. The chain links TRBV6-4 to TRBJ1-1, with 7 bases lining up with TRBD1. Germline CDR1 is MRHNA and CDR2 is SNTAGT. The V and J ends lost 9 bases and 1 base, in that order; junction bases with no gene match: 11. This CDR3 contains 15 residues. This CDR3 reads CASHSERDRNTEAFF. CDR3 nucleotides: TGTGCCAGTCACTCCGAGAGGGACAGGAACACTGAAGCTTTCTTT.

The V gene is TRBV18, the J gene TRBJ2-3; 8 positions match TRBD2. V shed 0 bases, J shed 6 bases, and the junction held 11 bases outside the gene matches. CDR3 length equals 17 residues. Germline CDR1 and CDR2: KGHSH and LQKENI. The CDR3 reads CASSPPYGRAGVDTQYF. The DNA of the CDR3 is TGTGCCAGCTCACCACCCTACGGGAGGGCCGGGGTTGATACGCAGTATTTT.

This clone was seen a single time. The chain uses TRBV10-3 and TRBJ1-2; a possible D gene is TRBD1 (5 bases). V dropped 3 bases and J dropped 0 bases, with 14 bases sitting between them. This CDR3 is built from 16 residues. CDR1 and CDR2 (germline): ENHRY, SYGVKD. DNA for the CDR3: TGTGCCATCAGTGATCTTGGCAGGGTTACTAACTATGGCTACACCTTC. Protein: CAISDLGRVTNYGYTF.

The chain couples TRBV4-1 to TRBJ1-5, with TRBD1 matching over 7 bases. In germline, CDR1 is MGHRA, CDR2 YSYEKL. This CDR3 has 14 residues. V lost 3 bases to trimming and J lost 3 bases; unmatched junction nucleotides: 2. The CDR3 loop is CASSQTGNNQPQHF. CDR3 coding DNA: TGCGCCAGCAGCCAGACAGGGAACAATCAGCCCCAGCATTTT.

The chain employs TRBV18 and TRBJ2-7; perhaps TRBD2 as D (5 bases). This CDR3 spans 19 amino acids. V lost 4 bases and J lost 5, with 30 bases in between. CDR1 is KGHSH and CDR2 is LQKENI in the germline V gene. CDR3 DNA sequence: TGTGCCAGCTCACGCTCCCCCCACGCCCTCGGACGGGATACGGACGAGCAGTACTTC. Amino acid sequence: CASSRSPHALGRDTDEQYF.

The V call is TRBV6-1, the J call TRBJ1-5, with D perhaps matching TRBD1 (5 bases). V dropped 2 bases and J dropped 6 bases, with 11 bases sitting between them. Per the germline V gene, CDR1 is MNHNS and CDR2 is SASEGT. The CDR3 is made up of 14 amino acids. CDR3 in DNA: TGTGCCAGCAGTGAAAGGCAGGGAGGTCAGCCCCAGCATTTT. This encodes CASSERQGGQPQHF.

This chain uses TRBV27 with TRBJ1-1; D unclear. Germline values: CDR1 MNHEY, CDR2 SMNVEV (reference sequence). Between the trimmed V and J ends, which lost 3 bases and 4 bases, there was a span of 3 bases. The CDR3 is 11 residues long. The CDR3: CASSFGTEAFF. The CDR3 DNA reads as TGTGCCAGCAGTTTCGGCACTGAAGCTTTCTTT.

This chain connects TRBV9 to TRBJ2-2; no firm D call. Germline CDR1 reads SGDLS; CDR2 reads YYNGEE. The V end was cut by 6 bases, the J end by 0 bases, with 3 bases between. This CDR3 region has 12 residues. As DNA, the CDR3 is TGTGCCAGCACCTCGAACACCGGGGAGCTGTTTTTT. It translates to CASTSNTGELFF.

This chain links TRBV6-2 or TRBV6-3 with TRBJ2-5; D call uncertain. The CDR3 has 13 amino acids. Germline V gene lookup returns CDR1 MNHEY and CDR2 SVGEGT. The ends were cut back, 2 bases at V and 2 bases at J, with 6 bases in the middle. Written as DNA, the CDR3 is TGTGCCAGCAGTTACGGGCAACAAGAGACCCAGTACTTC. Its translation is CASSYGQQETQYF.

The chain is built from TRBV6-2 or TRBV6-3 and TRBJ1-5; D is perhaps TRBD1 (6 bases). The CDR3 length is 17 residues. Trimming took off 4 bases at V and 0 bases at J, with 16 bases between the two ends. Germline V lookup: CDR1 MNHEY, CDR2 SVGEGT. The CDR3 here is CASSLRQGHYSNQPQHF. In DNA, the CDR3 is TGTGCCAGCAGTTTGAGGCAGGGACATTATAGCAATCAGCCCCAGCATTTT.

V usage is TRBV3-1 (or the pseudogene TRBV3-2) and J usage is TRBJ1-5; possibly TRBD1 for D (6 bases). Trimming took 5 bases from V and 9 from J, leaving 17 bases between them. CDR3 size: 14 residues. In germline, CDR1 is LGHDT, CDR2 YNNKEL (reference sequence). This CDR3 reads CASSFSDRKLPQHF. CDR3 nucleotides: TGTGCCAGCAGCTTTTCGGACAGAAAGCTGCCCCAGCATTTT.

The chain employs TRBV5-1 and TRBJ2-3; 12 bases match TRBD2. The V segment lost 4 bases and the J segment 5 bases; nucleotides outside the gene matches: 11. The length of the CDR3 is 17 residues. CDR1 is SGHRS and CDR2 is YFSETQ in the germline V gene. The CDR3 DNA reads TGCGCCAGCAGCGCCGGGACTAGCGGGTCTACGGGAGATACGCAGTATTTT. Translating it yields CASSAGTSGSTGDTQYF.